These 27 T cell receptor beta chains were sequenced from one sample in a study of T cells in Graves' hyperthyroidism and ophthalmopathy. Regions amplified from RNA transcripts were the TCR beta CDR3 regions. The TCR CDR3 was amplified in a first-round RT-PCR using the HTBI primer set. TCRdb passed the multiplex PCR reads through MiXCR, listing each CDR3 protein once. The table has 96,000 or so distinct CDR3 sequences, around 50% seen once. Sequencing used blood. The receptors come from a woman aged 40 to 50 with Graves' hyperthyroidism.

This clonotype was picked up many times. The chain is built from TRBV7-2 and TRBJ2-7; D not certain. V lost 4 bases, J lost 2 bases, and 3 bases lay in between. Germline-derived CDR1 and CDR2 are SGHTA and FQGNSA. The CDR3 extends over 11 amino acids. The CDR3 nucleotides read TGTGCCAGCAGCTCCCCCTACGAGCAGTACTTC. Protein sequence: CASSSPYEQYF.

As concerns this clonotype: Just one base apart from a much larger clone, this may be a read error. The final CDR3 position lacks the conserved phenylalanine or tryptophan, pointing to a likely read error. V and J are TRBV9 and TRBJ2-2; weak D call: TRBD2 (7 bases). Germline values: CDR1 SGDLS, CDR2 YYNGEE. Trimming left V 5 bases short and J 7 bases short, with 18 bases between. The CDR3 contains 15 residues. CDR3 coding DNA: TGTGCCAGCAGAGGTGAAGGGGGGGTGAGCGGGGAGCTGTTTTCT. Its translation is CASRGEGGVSGELFS.

The rearrangement links TRBV7-2 to TRBJ2-7, with 12 nucleotides matching TRBD2. The CDR3 sequence is 15 residues long. V lost 7 bases to trimming and J lost 1 base; unmatched junction nucleotides: 5. Germline V CDR1 and CDR2: SGHTA, FQGNSA. The CDR3 region is CASTLGLAGSYEQYF. CDR3 bases: TGTGCCAGCACCCTAGGACTAGCGGGGTCCTACGAGCAGTACTTC.

This chain uses TRBV20-1 with TRBJ2-5, with 10 bases fitting TRBD2. The V gene's germline CDR1 is DFQATT and CDR2 SNEGSKA (reference sequence). The CDR3 covers 13 residues. Unmatched junction bases numbered 2, after V lost 5 bases and J lost 2 bases. The CDR3 DNA is TGCAGTGCTCAAGCGGGAGGGCAAGAGACCCAGTACTTC. It codes for CSAQAGGQETQYF.

This clonotype has at least ten counts. The genes are TRBV6-2 or TRBV6-3 and TRBJ1-2, with D perhaps matching TRBD1 (5 bases). Trimming took 6 bases from V and 2 from J, leaving 16 bases between them. CDR1 MNHEY and CDR2 SVGEGT come from the germline V gene. This CDR3 region has 15 residues. CDR3 region: CASRGNRDLNYGYTF. The CDR3 nucleotides are TGTGCCAGCAGAGGTAACCGGGACCTAAACTATGGCTACACCTTC.

The chain links TRBV10-3 to TRBJ2-5; possibly TRBD1 for D (6 bases). The germline V gene encodes CDR1 ENHRY and CDR2 SYGVKD. The CDR3 is made up of 11 amino acids. Between the trimmed V and J ends, which lost 9 bases and 5 bases, there was a span of 10 bases. The CDR3 reads CAIQTGETQYF. The CDR3 nucleotides read TGTGCCATTCAAACAGGGGAGACCCAGTACTTC.

The rearrangement joins TRBV19 to TRBJ1-4; no firm D call. This CDR3 region has 15 residues. The V gene's germline CDR1 is LNHDA and CDR2 SQIVND (reference sequence). Trimming pared 5 bases from V and 3 bases from J, leaving 13 bases between. CDR3 loop: CASSQLGSANEKLFF. For the CDR3, the DNA is TGTGCCAGTAGTCAACTAGGGTCGGCTAATGAAAAACTGTTTTTT.

A single count supports this clonotype. Mismatch with germline at one junction end may stem from a read error. The chain uses TRBV11-2 and TRBJ2-3; 9 positions match TRBD2. Germline loops: CDR1 SGHAT, CDR2 FQNNGV. This CDR3 spans 17 amino acids. CDR3 coding DNA: TGTGCCAGCAGCCCCCCTTTCGGTAGCGGGAGCACAGATGCGCAGTATTTT. It encodes CASSPPFGSGSTDAQYF.

This clonotype has only a few counts. V and J are TRBV7-1 and TRBJ1-5; D gene ambiguous. TRBV7-1 is classed as an ORF, of uncertain function. The V end was cut by 2 bases, the J end by 7 bases, with 21 bases between. This CDR3 contains 17 residues. Here the CDR3 DNA reads TGTGCCAGCAGCTCACCAGAGGGCGTCGGAATTCGGCAGCCCCAGCATTTT. It is translated as CASSSPEGVGIRQPQHF.

About this clonotype itself: Given a much more abundant clone one base away, this may be a read error. The V and J genes are TRBV5-1 and TRBJ1-1, with TRBD1 matching over 8 bases. The V segment lost 4 bases and the J segment 10 bases; nucleotides outside the gene matches: 12. Germline values: CDR1 SGHRS, CDR2 YFSETQ. This CDR3 has 14 amino acids. Here the CDR3 reads CASSPGQGAGGAFF. In DNA, the CDR3 is TGCGCCAGCAGCCCTGGACAGGGAGCCGGTGGAGCTTTCTTT.

About this clonotype itself: A much larger clone is a single base away; this may be a read error. V is TRBV7-9 and J is TRBJ2-3; no clear D gene. The CDR3 contains 15 residues. The V gene lost 4 bases and the J gene lost 8 bases, with 19 bases spanning the gap. Germline CDR1 is SEHNR and CDR2 is FQNEAQ (reference sequence). The CDR3 DNA reads TGTGCCAGCAGCTCCCCAAACCCACGGCCAGGTACGCAGTATTTT. It is translated as CASSSPNPRPGTQYF.

The rearrangement joins TRBV6-1 to TRBJ1-1; the match to TRBD1 covers 7 bases. Germline V lookup: CDR1 MNHNS, CDR2 SASEGT. The trim removed 9 bases at V and 8 bases at J, leaving 3 bases unmatched. The CDR3 contains 10 residues. In DNA form, the CDR3 reads TGTGCCAGTAGACAGGGCGAAGCTTTCTTT. This gives the protein CASRQGEAFF.

Of note for this clonotype: A much more abundant neighbour one base away suggests this may be a read error. The V call is TRBV13, the J call TRBJ1-5; no clear D. The CDR3 runs to 15 residues. V shed 3 bases and J shed 1 base, with 10 bases lying between them. Germline assignment: CDR1 PRHDT and CDR2 FYEKMQ (reference sequence). CDR3 DNA sequence: TGTGCCAGCAGCTTGACTGGCGGGAGCAATCAGCCCCAGCATTTT. Translated, it gives CASSLTGGSNQPQHF.

This clonotype was detected ten times or more. This chain connects TRBV19 to TRBJ2-5; the D gene is possibly TRBD1 (6 bases). The CDR3 contains 12 residues. V was shortened by 5 bases and J by 5 bases, with 9 bases between the two germline ends. Germline lookup yields CDR1 LNHDA and CDR2 SQIVND (reference sequence). The CDR3 loop reads CASSPRGETQYF. CDR3 bases: TGTGCCAGTAGTCCTAGGGGGGAGACCCAGTACTTC.

This clonotype came up many times. The rearrangement links TRBV28 to TRBJ2-5; either TRBD1 or TRBD2 may supply D (5 bases each). V was trimmed by 4 bases and J by 3 bases, leaving 9 bases between them. This CDR3 has 13 residues. CDR1 is MDHEN, CDR2 SYDVKM, per germline. The CDR3 protein is CASSSGTEETQYF. Here the CDR3 DNA reads TGTGCCAGCAGTTCTGGGACGGAAGAGACCCAGTACTTC.

This clonotype was recorded at least ten times. V usage is TRBV20-1 and J usage is TRBJ2-7, with D unresolved. The CDR3 runs 13 residues. The germline V gene encodes CDR1 DFQATT and CDR2 SNEGSKA (reference sequence). Trimming shortened V by 3 bases and J by 2 bases, and 11 bases separated the two germline ends. CDR3 in amino acids: CSASGASTYEQYF. The CDR3 nucleotides are TGCAGTGCTAGCGGCGCCAGCACCTACGAGCAGTACTTC.

Of note for this clonotype: Mismatch with germline at one junction end may stem from a read error. The chain links TRBV12-3 or TRBV12-4 to TRBJ2-6; TRBD1 aligns across 8 bases. The CDR3 spans 13 residues. CDR3 coding DNA: TGTGCCAGCGAAAGCCGGGACAGGTCTCCTGAAGCTTTC. Its protein product is CASESRDRSPEAF.

As DNA, the CDR3 is TGTGCCAGCAGCCGGGTACAAGAGACCCAGTACTTC. Its translation is CASSRVQETQYF. The J gene is TRBJ2-5, the V gene TRBV7-9; D not certain. The V and J ends lost 5 bases and 2 bases respectively, with 6 bases between them. Germline V gene lookup returns CDR1 SEHNR and CDR2 FQNEAQ (reference sequence). The CDR3 is made up of 12 amino acids.

This clonotype showed up just once. The V gene is TRBV25-1, the J gene TRBJ1-3; D unclear. The CDR3 has 13 amino acids. The germline CDR1 and CDR2 sequences are MGHDK and SYGVNS. V gave up 5 bases and J gave up 2 bases, with 7 bases separating them. DNA of the CDR3: TGTGCCAGCAGTAGGCAGACTGGAAACACCATATATTTT. Translated: CASSRQTGNTIYF.

This chain's CDR3 is CAISDLKGGNNGYTF. CDR3 in DNA: TGTGCCATCAGTGACCTAAAGGGCGGAAATAATGGCTACACCTTC. The chain couples TRBV10-3 to TRBJ1-2; no firm D call. The CDR3 totals 15 residues. Looked up from germline, CDR1 is ENHRY and CDR2 is SYGVKD. The V end was cut by 3 bases, the J end by 6 bases, with 17 bases between.

V and J are TRBV29-1 and TRBJ1-2, with TRBD1 matching 7 bases. V trimming: 6 bases; J trimming: 5 bases; junction bases outside the gene matches: 15. Germline lookup yields CDR1 SQVTM and CDR2 ANQGSEA. The CDR3 covers 15 residues. The CDR3 reads CSVATGRRVGYGYTF. The CDR3, as DNA: TGCAGCGTAGCGACAGGGAGGCGAGTTGGGTATGGCTACACCTTC.

Points on this clonotype: A much larger clone differs by one base, so this may be a read error. The chain employs TRBV20-1 and TRBJ2-5; weak D call: TRBD2 (5 bases). V lost 2 bases and J 0 bases, leaving 16 bases between the germline ends. This CDR3 spans 16 amino acids. Germline V gene data show CDR1 as DFQATT and CDR2 as SNEGSKA (reference sequence). The CDR3 DNA sequence: TGCAGTGCTAGATTACAGACTAATTGGTACCAAGAGACCCAGTACTTC. Amino acids: CSARLQTNWYQETQYF.

For this clonotype: One end of the junction does not line up with germline, which may come from a read error. J is TRBJ2-7 and V is TRBV5-1, with 8 bases fitting TRBD1. CDR1 SGHRS and CDR2 YFSETQ come from the germline V gene. The CDR3 has 15 residues. CDR3 sequence: CASSSRTGTAGERCF. In DNA form, the CDR3 reads TGCGCCAGCAGCTCCCGGACAGGGACGGCTGGCGAGCGGTGCTTC.

This clonotype has ten or more counts. The chain employs TRBV6-6 and TRBJ2-7; no definite D call. The CDR3 contains 13 residues. Trimming left V 7 bases short and J 2 bases short, with 12 bases between. From germline, CDR1 is MNHNY and CDR2 SVGAGI (reference sequence). The CDR3 bases are TGTGCCAGCACCCTCCTGGGGACCTACGAGCAGTACTTC. Translation gives CASTLLGTYEQYF.

Of note for this clonotype: Possible read error: a much larger clone is one base away. This chain links TRBV9 with TRBJ2-7, with 8 nucleotides matching TRBD2. The germline V gene encodes CDR1 SGDLS and CDR2 YYNGEE. The length of the CDR3 is 14 residues. This CDR3 reads CASSTGRDSCEQYF. The CDR3 coding sequence is TGTGCCAGCAGCACCGGGAGGGACTCCTGCGAGCAGTACTTC.

The V and J genes are TRBV10-3 and TRBJ1-5, with TRBD1 matching over 8 bases. Germline lookup yields CDR1 ENHRY and CDR2 SYGVKD. Germline trimming cut 0 bases from V and 11 bases from J; bases unmatched to any gene: 12. The CDR3 spans 16 residues. The CDR3 DNA reads TGTGCCATCAGTGAGTCAAGACAGGGGTACCAAGAGACCCAGCATTTT. Protein product: CAISESRQGYQETQHF.

The J gene is TRBJ1-2, the V gene TRBV5-1; D unclear. V dropped 1 base and J dropped 3 bases, with 10 bases sitting between them. Germline V gene data show CDR1 as SGHRS and CDR2 as YFSETQ. This CDR3 has 14 residues. CDR3 protein: CASSLNTEHYGYTF. The CDR3 DNA sequence: TGCGCCAGCAGCTTGAACACGGAGCACTATGGCTACACCTTC.